The clone carrying this T cell receptor beta chain was seen a single time. Its matching antigen is unknown. The sample is drawn from a study of shared clonotypes between healthy human individuals. Notes on the study in general: Clonotype sharing among donors was thought likely to change with sequencing depth. Sorted-subset sequencing was shown by rarefaction to be incomplete despite large depth.

Every donor, a Caucasian adult, lived in Nashville, Tennessee. Together with CD45RO+ cells, CCR7-negative CD45RA+ TemRA cells were included in CD8 memory. TCRdb's table, derived via immunoSEQ multiplex PCR, lists solely in-frame clones and lacks some. The repertoire holds 550,000 to 800,000 clones, with about 92% as singletons. Germline lookup yields CDR1 MNHEY and CDR2 SVGAGI. Trimming took off 2 bases at V and 7 bases at J, with 11 bases between the two ends. CDR3 size: 13 residues. V and J are TRBV6-5 and TRBJ1-1, with D unresolved. Sequencing used memory CD8+ T cells from PBMCs. The sample's subset: CD45RO+ cells pooled with CCR7-negative TemRA cells. The sequence was collected from a man aged 18 to 35 in good health. Some clones in this sample may be carry-over from other donors' samples. The CDR3 sequence is CASSYGSTFEAFF. The CDR3 coding sequence is TGTGCCAGCAGTTACGGATCAACTTTTGAAGCTTTCTTT.